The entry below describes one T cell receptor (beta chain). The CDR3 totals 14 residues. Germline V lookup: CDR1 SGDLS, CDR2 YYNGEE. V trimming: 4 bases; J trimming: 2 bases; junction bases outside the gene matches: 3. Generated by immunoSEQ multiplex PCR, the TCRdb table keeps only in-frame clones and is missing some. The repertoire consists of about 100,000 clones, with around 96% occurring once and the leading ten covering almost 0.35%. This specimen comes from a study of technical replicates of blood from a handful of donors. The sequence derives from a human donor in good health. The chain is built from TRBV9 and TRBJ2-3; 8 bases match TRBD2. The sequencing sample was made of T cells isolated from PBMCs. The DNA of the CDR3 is TGTGCCAGCAGCCAGACTAGCGCCACAGATACGCAGTATTTT. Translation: CASSQTSATDTQYF.